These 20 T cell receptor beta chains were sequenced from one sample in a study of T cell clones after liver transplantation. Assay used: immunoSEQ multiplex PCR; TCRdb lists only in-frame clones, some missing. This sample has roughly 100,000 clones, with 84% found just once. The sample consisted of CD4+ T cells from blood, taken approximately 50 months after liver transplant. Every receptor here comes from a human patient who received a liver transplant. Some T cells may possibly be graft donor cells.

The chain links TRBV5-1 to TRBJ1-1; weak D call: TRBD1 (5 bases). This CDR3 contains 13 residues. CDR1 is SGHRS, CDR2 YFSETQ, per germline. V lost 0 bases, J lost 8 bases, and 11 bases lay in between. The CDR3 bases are TGCGCCAGCAGCTTGGAAGAGGGGAGAGAAGCTTTCTTT. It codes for CASSLEEGREAFF.

The CDR3 coding sequence is TGCGCCAGCAGCAACAACGCAGGACGTCACAATCGGGCCAACGTCCTGACTTTC. It encodes CASSNNAGRHNRANVLTF. This chain links TRBV4-3 with TRBJ2-6; no reliable D call. CDR3 length: 18 residues. Germline lookup yields CDR1 LGHNA and CDR2 YSLEER. The V gene lost 5 bases and the J gene lost 5 bases, with 22 bases spanning the gap.

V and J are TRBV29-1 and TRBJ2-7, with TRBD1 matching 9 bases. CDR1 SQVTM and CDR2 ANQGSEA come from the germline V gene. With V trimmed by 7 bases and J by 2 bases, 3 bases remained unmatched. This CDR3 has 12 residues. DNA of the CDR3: TGCAGCGAGGGACAGGGAACCTACGAGCAGTACTTC. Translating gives CSEGQGTYEQYF.

In nucleotides, the CDR3 is TGCAGCGCTACCAGGGACAGGAGCGAGCAGTACTTC. Its protein is CSATRDRSEQYF. This chain links TRBV29-1 with TRBJ2-7, with 8 nucleotides matching TRBD1. The CDR3 is 12 residues long. V was clipped by 7 bases and J by 6 bases; unmatched bases: 8. Germline values: CDR1 SQVTM, CDR2 ANQGSEA.

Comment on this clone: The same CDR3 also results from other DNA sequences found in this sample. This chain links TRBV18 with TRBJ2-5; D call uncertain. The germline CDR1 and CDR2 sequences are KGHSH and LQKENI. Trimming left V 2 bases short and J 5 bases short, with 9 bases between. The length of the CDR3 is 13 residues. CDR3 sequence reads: CASSPGLSETQYF. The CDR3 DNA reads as TGTGCCAGCTCACCAGGGTTGTCGGAGACCCAGTACTTC.

The CDR3: CAVTDLGYEQYF. The CDR3 region has the DNA TGTGCCGTTACGGACCTCGGCTACGAGCAGTACTTC. The J gene is TRBJ2-7, the V gene TRBV28; D uncertain. Trimming left V 11 bases short and J 3 bases short, with 14 bases between. CDR3 size: 12 residues. Per the germline V gene, CDR1 is MDHEN and CDR2 is SYDVKM.

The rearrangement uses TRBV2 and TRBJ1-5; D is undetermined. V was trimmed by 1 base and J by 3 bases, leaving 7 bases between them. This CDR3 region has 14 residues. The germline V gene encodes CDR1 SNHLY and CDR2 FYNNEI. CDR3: CASSEGRFNQPQHF. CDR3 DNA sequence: TGTGCCAGCAGTGAAGGGCGGTTCAATCAGCCCCAGCATTTT.

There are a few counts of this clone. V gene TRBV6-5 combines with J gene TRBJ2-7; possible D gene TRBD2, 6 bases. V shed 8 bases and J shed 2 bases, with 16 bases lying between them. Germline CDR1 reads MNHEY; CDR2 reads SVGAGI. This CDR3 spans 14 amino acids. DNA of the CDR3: TGTGCCAGCTTTTTGGGGGGTTACGCCTACGAGCAGTACTTC. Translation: CASFLGGYAYEQYF.

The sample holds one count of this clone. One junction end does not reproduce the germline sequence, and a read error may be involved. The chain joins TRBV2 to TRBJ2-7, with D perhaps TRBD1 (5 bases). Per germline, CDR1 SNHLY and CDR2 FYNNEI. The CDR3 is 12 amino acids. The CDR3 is CASREDSYEQYF. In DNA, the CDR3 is TGTGCCAGCAGAGAAGACAGTTACGAGCAGTACTTC.

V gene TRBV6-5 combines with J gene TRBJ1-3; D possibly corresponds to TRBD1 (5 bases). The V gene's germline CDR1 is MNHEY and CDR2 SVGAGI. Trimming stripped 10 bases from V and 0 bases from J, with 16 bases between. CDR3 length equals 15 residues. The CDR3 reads CANSRDRFSGNTIYF. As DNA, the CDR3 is TGTGCCAACAGCCGGGACCGATTCTCTGGAAACACCATATATTTT.

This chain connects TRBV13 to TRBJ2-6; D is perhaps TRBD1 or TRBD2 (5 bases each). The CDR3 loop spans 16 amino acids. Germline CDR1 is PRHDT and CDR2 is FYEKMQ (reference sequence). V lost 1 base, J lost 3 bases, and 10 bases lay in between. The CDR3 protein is CASSLERGYGANVLTF. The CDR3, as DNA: TGTGCCAGCAGCTTAGAGAGGGGATATGGGGCCAACGTCCTGACTTTC.

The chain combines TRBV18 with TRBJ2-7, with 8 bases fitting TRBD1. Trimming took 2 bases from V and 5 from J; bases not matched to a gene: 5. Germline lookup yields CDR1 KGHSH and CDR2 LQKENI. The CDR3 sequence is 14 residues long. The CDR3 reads CASSPGQGANEQYF. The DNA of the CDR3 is TGTGCCAGCTCACCAGGGCAGGGGGCCAACGAGCAGTACTTC.

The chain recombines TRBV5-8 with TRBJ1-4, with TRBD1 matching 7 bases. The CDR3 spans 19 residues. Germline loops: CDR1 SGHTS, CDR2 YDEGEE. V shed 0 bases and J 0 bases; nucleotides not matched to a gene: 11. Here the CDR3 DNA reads TGTGCCAGCAGCTTGGGTATTTGGACAGGAACGGCAACTAATGAAAAACTGTTTTTT. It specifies CASSLGIWTGTATNEKLFF. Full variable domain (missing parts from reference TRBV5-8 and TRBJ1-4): EAGVTQSPTHLIKTRGQQATLRCSPISGHTSVYWYQQALGLGLQFLLWYDEGEERNRGNFPPRFSGRQFPNYSSELNVNALELEDSALYLCASSLGIWTGTATNEKLFFGSGTQLSVL.

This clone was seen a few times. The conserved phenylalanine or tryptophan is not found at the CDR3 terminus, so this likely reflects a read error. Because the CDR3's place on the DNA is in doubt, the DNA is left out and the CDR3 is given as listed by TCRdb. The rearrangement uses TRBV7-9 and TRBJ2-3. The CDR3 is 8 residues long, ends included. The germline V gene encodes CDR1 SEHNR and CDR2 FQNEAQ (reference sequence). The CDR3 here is CASSPESY.

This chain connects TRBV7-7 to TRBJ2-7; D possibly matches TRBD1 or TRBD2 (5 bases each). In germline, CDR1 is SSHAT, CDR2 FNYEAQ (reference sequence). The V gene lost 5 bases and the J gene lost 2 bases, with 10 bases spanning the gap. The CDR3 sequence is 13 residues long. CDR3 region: CASSLGAPYEQYF. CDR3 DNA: TGTGCCAGCAGCCTCGGGGCCCCCTACGAGCAGTACTTC.

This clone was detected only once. The CDR3 loop reads CASSQGRVEKLFF. CDR3 nucleotide sequence: TGTGCCAGCAGCCAAGGGCGGGTCGAAAAACTGTTTTTT. This sequence joins TRBV7-2 and TRBJ1-4; D is unresolved. V was pared by 5 bases and J by 8 bases, with 12 bases between. Germline CDR1 and CDR2: SGHTA and FQGNSA. The CDR3 sequence is 13 residues long.

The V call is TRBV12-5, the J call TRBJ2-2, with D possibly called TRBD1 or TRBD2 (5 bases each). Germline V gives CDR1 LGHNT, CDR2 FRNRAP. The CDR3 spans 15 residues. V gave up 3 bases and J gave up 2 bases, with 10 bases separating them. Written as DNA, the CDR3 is TGTGCTAGTGGTTTAGCAGGGAGTAACACCGGGGAGCTGTTTTTT. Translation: CASGLAGSNTGELFF.

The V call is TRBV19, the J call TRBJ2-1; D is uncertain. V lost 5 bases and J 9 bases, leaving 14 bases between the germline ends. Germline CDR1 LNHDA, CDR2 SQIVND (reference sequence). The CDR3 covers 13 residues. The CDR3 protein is CASSLPWEAEQFF. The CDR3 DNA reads TGTGCCAGTAGTTTGCCCTGGGAAGCTGAGCAGTTCTTC.

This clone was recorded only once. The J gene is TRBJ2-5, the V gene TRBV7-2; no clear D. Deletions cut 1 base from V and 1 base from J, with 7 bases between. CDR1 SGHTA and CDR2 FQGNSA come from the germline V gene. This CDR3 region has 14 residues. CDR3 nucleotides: TGTGCCAGCAGCTTAGGCCCAGGCCAAGAGACCCAGTACTTC. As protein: CASSLGPGQETQYF.

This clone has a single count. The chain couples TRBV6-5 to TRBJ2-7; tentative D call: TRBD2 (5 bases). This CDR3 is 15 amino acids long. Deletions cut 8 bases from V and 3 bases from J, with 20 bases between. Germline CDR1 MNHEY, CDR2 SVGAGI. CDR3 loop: CASGSGGPQFYEQYF. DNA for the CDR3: TGTGCCAGCGGGAGTGGCGGGCCCCAATTCTACGAGCAGTACTTC.